A single T cell receptor beta chain is shown here with its context. Germline V gene lookup returns CDR1 LGHNA and CDR2 YNFKEQ. This CDR3 has 18 amino acids. With 0 bases clipped from V and 0 bases from J, the junction kept 5 bases outside the gene matches. The study left out patients who had uncontrolled infection, other autoimmune disease, pregnancy or lactation. The data were taken from a study of T cells in Graves' hyperthyroidism and ophthalmopathy. Amplification yielded TCR beta CDR3 regions, with RNA transcripts as the source. HTBI primers drove first-round RT-PCR of the TCR CDR3. A single record per CDR3 protein comes from TCRdb applying MiXCR to the multiplex PCR reads. The sample lists over 450,000 distinct CDR3 sequences, roughly 14% occurring once.

The sample was blood. The chain employs TRBV4-2 and TRBJ2-6, with 7 bases matching TRBD2. The sequence derives from a woman under 30 with Graves' hyperthyroidism. As DNA, the CDR3 is TGTGCCAGCAGCCAAGACCCAGCGGGGACCTCTGGGGCCAACGTCCTGACTTTC. This translates into CASSQDPAGTSGANVLTF.